These 27 T cell receptor beta chains share one sample of origin, sequenced in a study of shared clonotypes between healthy human individuals. This table comes from immunoSEQ multiplex PCR, and its TCRdb copy is limited to in-frame clones, with some not included. Of more than 2 million clones listed, over 85% are singletons. Terminally differentiated effector memory CD45RA+ cells were excluded from the naive CD8 cells, which were CD45RO-negative and positively selected for CCR7. The sequencing input was naive CD8+ T cells sorted from blood. The source of these receptors is a man aged 18 to 29 in good health.

The V and J genes are TRBV5-4 and TRBJ1-2; tentative D call: TRBD1 (5 bases). In germline, CDR1 is SGHNT, CDR2 YYREEE (reference sequence). Trimming took 9 bases from V and 6 from J, leaving 15 bases between them. The CDR3 runs to 12 residues. The CDR3 DNA reads TGTGCCATCTCATGGGGGGATAATGGCTACACCTTC. Translated, it gives CAISWGDNGYTF.

This chain uses TRBV4-3 with TRBJ2-1; TRBD2 agrees at 7 bases. With V trimmed by 0 bases and J by 4 bases, 6 bases remained unmatched. The CDR3 extends over 16 amino acids. Germline V gene data show CDR1 as LGHNA and CDR2 as YSLEER. In DNA, the CDR3 is TGCGCCAGCAGCCAAGATGGGAGGGAGGGGTACAATGAGCAGTTCTTC. Amino acid sequence: CASSQDGREGYNEQFF.

This chain joins TRBV4-1 and TRBJ2-7; D is perhaps TRBD2 (6 bases). The germline CDR1 and CDR2 sequences are MGHRA and YSYEKL. Deletions cut 4 bases from V and 2 bases from J, with 18 bases between. The CDR3 has 16 amino acids. The CDR3 is CASSPDGVSGAYEQYF. The DNA of the CDR3 is TGCGCCAGCAGCCCAGATGGGGTGTCGGGGGCCTACGAGCAGTACTTC.

This clone was counted a single time. The chain employs TRBV2 and TRBJ2-3; D assignment may be TRBD1 or TRBD2 (6 bases each). V was trimmed by 9 bases and J by 3 bases, leaving 13 bases between them. This CDR3 has 13 amino acids. Germline V CDR1 and CDR2: SNHLY, FYNNEI. CDR3 amino acids: CARFSGATDTQYF. DNA for the CDR3: TGTGCCAGATTCTCGGGGGCGACAGATACGCAGTATTTT.

The V gene is TRBV29-1, the J gene TRBJ1-1; tentatively, D is TRBD1 (6 bases). V gave up 1 base and J gave up 6 bases, with 12 bases separating them. Germline-derived CDR1 and CDR2 are SQVTM and ANQGSEA. The CDR3 totals 13 residues. The CDR3 DNA reads TGCAGCGTTGAAGCAGGGGAGGGTGCTGAAGCTTTCTTT. As protein: CSVEAGEGAEAFF.

The rearrangement uses TRBV10-2 and TRBJ2-7; the D is unclear. From germline, CDR1 is WSHSY and CDR2 SAAADI. CDR3 length: 16 residues. V lost 0 bases to trimming and J lost 10 bases, with 22 bases between them. The CDR3 reads CASSESYGQAPPIQYF. Here the CDR3 DNA reads TGCGCCAGCAGTGAGTCTTATGGGCAGGCACCACCAATTCAGTACTTC.

The chain links TRBV5-4 to TRBJ2-1; D is perhaps TRBD2 (6 bases). V gave up 4 bases and J gave up 1 base, with 15 bases separating them. Per the germline V gene, CDR1 is SGHNT and CDR2 is YYREEE (reference sequence). CDR3 length: 16 residues. The CDR3 sequence is CASSPTGSWSYNEQFF. CDR3 nucleotides: TGTGCCAGCAGCCCAACCGGGAGTTGGTCCTACAATGAGCAGTTCTTC.

The rearrangement links TRBV6-5 to TRBJ2-5; D is unclear. The CDR3 runs to 10 residues. In germline, CDR1 is MNHEY, CDR2 SVGAGI. V gave up 9 bases and J gave up 1 base, with 3 bases separating them. CDR3 region: CASFQETQYF. The CDR3 DNA sequence: TGTGCCAGTTTCCAAGAGACCCAGTACTTC.

The chain is built from TRBV2 and TRBJ2-5; TRBD1 matches at 10 bases. CDR1 is SNHLY, CDR2 FYNNEI, per germline. This CDR3 has 15 amino acids. J gave up 5 bases and V 2 bases, and 5 bases lay outside the gene matches. The CDR3 nucleotides are TGTGCCAGCAGTGAATGGAGGACAGGGGGGGAGACCCAGTACTTC. Translation gives CASSEWRTGGETQYF. Full variable domain (outside the CDR3, taken from reference TRBV2 and TRBJ2-5): EPEVTQTPSHQVTQMGQEVILRCVPISNHLYFYWYRQILGQKVEFLVSFYNNEISEKSEIFDDQFSVERPDGSNFTLKIRSTKLEDSAMYFCASSEWRTGGETQYFGPGTRLLVL.

The genes are TRBV5-1 and TRBJ2-7; 7 nucleotides align to TRBD1. This CDR3 spans 14 amino acids. The germline V gene encodes CDR1 SGHRS and CDR2 YFSETQ. With 0 bases clipped from V and 4 bases from J, the junction kept 4 bases outside the gene matches. CDR3 coding DNA: TGCGCCAGCAGCTTGGGGGTACAGGGGTACGAGCAGTACTTC. This encodes CASSLGVQGYEQYF.

This chain uses TRBV7-8 with TRBJ2-7, with 12 nucleotides matching TRBD2. This CDR3 is 16 amino acids long. V gave up 3 bases and J gave up 5 bases; unmatched junction bases: 8. Germline V gene sequence: CDR1 SGHVS, CDR2 FQNEAQ. In nucleotides, the CDR3 is TGTGCCAGCAGCTTGTCAAGACTAGCGGGAGAGGACGAGCAGTACTTC. The encoded protein is CASSLSRLAGEDEQYF. The full variable domain, completed using reference TRBV7-8 and TRBJ2-7, is GAGVSQSPRYKVAKRGQDVALRCDPISGHVSLFWYQQALGQGPEFLTYFQNEAQLDKSGLPSDRFFAERPEGSVSTLKIQRTQQEDSAVYLCASSLSRLAGEDEQYFGPGTRLTVT.

This clone appeared a single time. Other nucleotide sequences from this sample produce the same CDR3. The chain carries TRBV6-5 and TRBJ2-2, with TRBD2 matching 8 bases. CDR3 length equals 14 residues. CDR1 and CDR2 from the germline V gene are MNHEY and SVGAGI. V lost 2 bases and J lost 5; bases outside the gene matches: 1. The CDR3 here is CASSYGLATGELFF. The CDR3 DNA is TGTGCCAGCAGTTACGGACTAGCTACCGGGGAGCTGTTTTTT.

V and J are TRBV7-8 and TRBJ2-3, with D possibly TRBD2 on 6 matching bases. This CDR3 has 16 residues. The ends were cut back, 2 bases at V and 1 base at J, with 13 bases in the middle. CDR1 SGHVS and CDR2 FQNEAQ come from the germline V gene. The CDR3 nucleotides read TGTGCCAGCAGCTTATTACGGGAGTTGGGCACAGATACGCAGTATTTT. It is translated as CASSLLRELGTDTQYF.

The rearrangement links TRBV5-1 to TRBJ1-1; D remains unclear. The CDR3 totals 15 residues. V shed 2 bases and J shed 0 bases, with 11 bases lying between them. From germline, CDR1 is SGHRS and CDR2 YFSETQ. The CDR3 DNA is TGCGCCAGCAGCTTAGTTCAGCCTATGAACACTGAAGCTTTCTTT. This gives the protein CASSLVQPMNTEAFF.

The genes are TRBV14 and TRBJ1-1, with D hard to call. Trimming stripped 0 bases from V and 3 bases from J, with 5 bases between. Germline assignment: CDR1 SGHDN and CDR2 FVKESK. The CDR3 contains 13 residues. The CDR3 region is CASSQDTYTEAFF. The DNA for the CDR3 is TGTGCCAGCAGCCAAGACACTTACACTGAAGCTTTCTTT.

In the case of this clone: The same CDR3 also results from other DNA sequences found in this sample. The chain links TRBV6-6 to TRBJ2-1; D might be TRBD2 (6 bases). This CDR3 spans 13 amino acids. Germline lookup yields CDR1 MNHNY and CDR2 SVGAGI (reference sequence). The V gene lost 5 bases and the J gene lost 7 bases, with 12 bases spanning the gap. The CDR3 spells CASSTGVRNEQFF. The CDR3 bases are TGTGCCAGCAGTACGGGGGTTAGAAATGAGCAGTTCTTC.

As for this clone: Other DNA sequences within the sample encode an identical CDR3. V usage is TRBV5-6 and J usage is TRBJ2-1, with D unresolved. The ends were cut back, 0 bases at V and 9 bases at J, with 7 bases in the middle. Germline lookup yields CDR1 SGHDT and CDR2 YYEEEE. The CDR3 sequence is 12 residues long. CDR3 sequence: CASSLAGPEQFF. In DNA form, the CDR3 reads TGTGCCAGCAGCTTGGCAGGTCCTGAGCAGTTCTTC.

The table lists this clone with a count of one. The chain couples TRBV6-1 to TRBJ1-1; 7 bases are a match to TRBD1. Per the germline V gene, CDR1 is MNHNS and CDR2 is SASEGT. Trimming cost V 3 bases and J 4 bases; bases outside gene matches: 14. This CDR3 region has 17 residues. In DNA, the CDR3 is TGTGCCAGCAGTGACCTAATGAGACAGGGCGGTGGCACTGAAGCTTTCTTT. Protein: CASSDLMRQGGGTEAFF.

The gene calls are TRBV28 and TRBJ2-3; D ambiguous. Between the trimmed V and J ends, which lost 2 bases and 6 bases, there was a span of 9 bases. Germline V CDR1 and CDR2: MDHEN, SYDVKM. The CDR3 loop spans 13 amino acids. This CDR3 reads CASSLLVRDTQYF. CDR3 DNA sequence: TGTGCCAGCAGTTTACTAGTAAGGGATACGCAGTATTTT.

The CDR3 DNA sequence: TGCGCCAGCAGCTGGATCAACTCCCGAGGACTCCCTTATAGCAATCAGCCCCAGCATTTT. As protein: CASSWINSRGLPYSNQPQHF. The J gene is TRBJ1-5, the V gene TRBV23-1; D call uncertain. TRBV23-1 is filed as an ORF, its function uncertain. The CDR3 sequence is 20 residues long. Deletions cut 6 bases from V and 0 bases from J, with 27 bases between.

To note about this clone: The sample has other DNA sequences that encode this CDR3 too. The gene calls are TRBV7-6 and TRBJ2-1, with 7 bases that match TRBD2. Germline-derived CDR1 and CDR2 are SGHVS and FNYEAQ. With 5 bases clipped from V and 4 bases from J, the junction kept 5 bases outside the gene matches. The CDR3 has 14 amino acids. The DNA for the CDR3 is TGTGCCAGCAGCCTCGGACTAGAATACAATGAGCAGTTCTTC. This sequence encodes CASSLGLEYNEQFF.

Only one count was recorded for this clone. The chain is built from TRBV9 and TRBJ2-1; possible D gene TRBD2, 5 bases. The V gene's germline CDR1 is SGDLS and CDR2 YYNGEE. CDR3 length: 12 residues. V was clipped by 0 bases and J by 8 bases, with 6 bases between them. CDR3 loop: CASSVVLDEQFF. For the CDR3, the DNA is TGTGCCAGCAGCGTAGTACTAGATGAGCAGTTCTTC.

The CDR3 nucleotides are TGCGCCAGCAGTCACCCCGGGACAGGAAAAAGGGGGACTGAAGCTTTCTTT. Amino acid sequence: CASSHPGTGKRGTEAFF. The chain has TRBV23-1 and TRBJ1-1, with 8 bases lining up with TRBD1. TRBV23-1 is flagged as an ORF with uncertain function. The CDR3 covers 17 residues. Trimming removed 3 bases from V and 5 bases from J; junction bases left unmatched: 14.

The CDR3 DNA reads TGTGCCAGCAGTCCCGGGGACAGCTCCGAGCAGTACTTC. This codes for CASSPGDSSEQYF. V usage is TRBV28 and J usage is TRBJ2-7; 7 positions match TRBD1. The length of the CDR3 is 13 residues. The ends lost 5 bases at V and 6 bases at J; junction bases unmatched: 7. Per the germline V gene, CDR1 is MDHEN and CDR2 is SYDVKM. The entire variable domain, with the rest obtained from reference TRBV28 and TRBJ2-7, is as follows: DVKVTQSSRYLVKRTGEKVFLECVQDMDHENMFWYRQDPGLGLRLIYFSYDVKMKEKGDIPEGYSVSREKKERFSLILESASTNQTSMYLCASSPGDSSEQYFGPGTRLTVT.

For the CDR3, the DNA is TGTGCCTGGGGCGAGGGAGGGACTGAAGCTTTCTTT. This codes for CAWGEGGTEAFF. The chain links TRBV30 to TRBJ1-1; no reliable D call. Germline CDR1 and CDR2: GTSNPN and SVGIG (reference sequence). The length of the CDR3 is 12 residues. Trimming cost V 5 bases and J 5 bases, with 12 bases left between them.

This chain links TRBV4-1 with TRBJ2-1, with a tentative D call TRBD2 (5 bases). The CDR3 spans 16 residues. Germline V gene sequence: CDR1 MGHRA, CDR2 YSYEKL. Trimming took 0 bases from V and 0 from J, leaving 9 bases between them. CDR3 amino acids: CASSQEGSSSYNEQFF. Here the CDR3 DNA reads TGCGCCAGCAGCCAAGAGGGGAGTTCCTCCTACAATGAGCAGTTCTTC.

V gene TRBV7-2 combines with J gene TRBJ2-3, with D tentatively TRBD1 or TRBD2 (6 bases each). The CDR3 is 15 residues long. Germline lookup yields CDR1 SGHTA and CDR2 FQGNSA. V shed 5 bases and J shed 3 bases, with 15 bases lying between them. The CDR3: CASSLRGDLTDTQYF. CDR3 DNA sequence: TGTGCCAGCAGCCTTAGGGGGGATCTTACAGATACGCAGTATTTT. Full variable domain (missing parts from reference TRBV7-2 and TRBJ2-3): GAGVSQSPSNKVTEKGKDVELRCDPISGHTALYWYRQSLGQGLEFLIYFQGNSAPDKSGLPSDRFSAERTGGSVSTLTIQRTQQEDSAVYLCASSLRGDLTDTQYFGPGTRLTVL.